This T cell receptor (beta chain) appears in the sequencing data of a study of cytomegalovirus exposure and HLA in healthy donors. Study as a whole: As an earlier analysis found, about 179 million T cells yielded around 110 million unique TCR beta sequences.

Germline V gene sequence: CDR1 SEHNR, CDR2 FQNEAQ (reference sequence). V gave up 7 bases and J gave up 2 bases; unmatched junction bases: 8. This CDR3 is 14 amino acids long. Primers: 60 Vbeta forward and 13 Jbeta reverse. In the original processing: Roughly 10 million shared chains were among some 80 million unique TCR beta chains counted in a later analysis. TCRdb's copy holds only in-frame clones and misses some; the assay was immunoSEQ multiplex PCR. V, J and clone size derive from that table, while D and trimming were established from the DNA sequence. The table lists some 180,000 clones, roughly 77% of them singletons. Note on this clone: Its cognate antigen is unknown.

General study results and limits: TCR beta V- and J-gene trimming, according to a later analysis, was linked to a missense DCLRE1C variant. Altogether, some 170 TCR beta chains were recorded as cytomegalovirus-associated.

Sequenced material: PBMCs. The source is a woman aged 30 to 39 in good health and CMV-seropositive. The chain carries TRBV7-9 and TRBJ2-7; 7 bases map to TRBD1. The CDR3 nucleotides read TGTGCCAGCATCGAGGGGGCTGGACCCTACGAGCAGTACTTC. Protein: CASIEGAGPYEQYF.